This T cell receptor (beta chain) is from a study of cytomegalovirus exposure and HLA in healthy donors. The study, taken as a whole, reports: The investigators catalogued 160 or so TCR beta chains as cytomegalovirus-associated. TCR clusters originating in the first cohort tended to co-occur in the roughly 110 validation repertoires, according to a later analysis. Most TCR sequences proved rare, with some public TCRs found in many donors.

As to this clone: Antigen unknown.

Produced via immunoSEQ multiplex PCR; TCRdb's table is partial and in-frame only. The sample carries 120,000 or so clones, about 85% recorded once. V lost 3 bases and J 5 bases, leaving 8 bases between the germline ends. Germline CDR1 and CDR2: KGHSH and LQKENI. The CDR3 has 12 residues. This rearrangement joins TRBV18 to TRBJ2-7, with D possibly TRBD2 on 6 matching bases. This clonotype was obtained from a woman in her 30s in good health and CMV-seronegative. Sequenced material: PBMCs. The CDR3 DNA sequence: TGTGCCAGCTCACCGGGAGGCCACGAGCAGTACTTC. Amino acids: CASSPGGHEQYF. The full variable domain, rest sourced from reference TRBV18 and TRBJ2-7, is NAGVMQNPRHLVRRRGQEARLRCSPMKGHSHVYWYRQLPEEGLKFMVYLQKENIIDESGMPKERFSAEFPKEGPSILRIQQVVRGDSAAYFCASSPGGHEQYFGPGTRLTVT.